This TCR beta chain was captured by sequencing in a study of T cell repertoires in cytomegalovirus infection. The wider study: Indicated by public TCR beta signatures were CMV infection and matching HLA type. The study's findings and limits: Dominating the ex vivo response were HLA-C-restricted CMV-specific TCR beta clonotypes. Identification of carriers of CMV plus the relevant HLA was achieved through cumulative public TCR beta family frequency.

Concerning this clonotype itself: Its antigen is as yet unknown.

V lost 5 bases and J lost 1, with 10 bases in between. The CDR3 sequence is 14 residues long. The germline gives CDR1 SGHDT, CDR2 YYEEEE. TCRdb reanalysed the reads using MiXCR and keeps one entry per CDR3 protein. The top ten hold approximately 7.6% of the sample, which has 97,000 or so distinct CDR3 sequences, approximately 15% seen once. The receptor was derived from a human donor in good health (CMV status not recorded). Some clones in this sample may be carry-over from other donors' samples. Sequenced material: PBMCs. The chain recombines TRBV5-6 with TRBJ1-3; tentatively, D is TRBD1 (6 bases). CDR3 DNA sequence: TGTGCCAGCAGTAGGGGGTTTTCTGGAAACACCATATATTTT. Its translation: CASSRGFSGNTIYF.